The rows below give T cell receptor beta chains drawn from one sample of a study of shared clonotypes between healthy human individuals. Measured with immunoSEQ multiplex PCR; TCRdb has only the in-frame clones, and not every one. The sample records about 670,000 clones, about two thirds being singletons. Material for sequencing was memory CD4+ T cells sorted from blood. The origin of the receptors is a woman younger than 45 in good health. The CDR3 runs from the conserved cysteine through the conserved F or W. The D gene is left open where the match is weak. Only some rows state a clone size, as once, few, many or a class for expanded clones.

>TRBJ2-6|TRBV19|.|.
CASRREYGGANVLTF
TGTGCCAGTAGGCGAGAGTATGGTGGGGCCAACGTCCTGACTTTC
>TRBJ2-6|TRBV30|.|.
CALEQSPGANVLTF
TGTGCCTTGGAGCAGAGTCCCGGGGCCAACGTCCTGACTTTC
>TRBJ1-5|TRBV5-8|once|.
CASSHRAIIGQPQHF
TGTGCCAGCAGCCACCGGGCTATTATCGGGCAGCCCCAGCATTTT
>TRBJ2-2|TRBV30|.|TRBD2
CASVAGANTGELFF
TGTGCCTCTGTAGCGGGAGCAAACACCGGGGAGCTGTTTTTT
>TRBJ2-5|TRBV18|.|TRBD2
CASSPGLAGFETQYF
TGTGCCAGCTCACCGGGACTAGCGGGCTTCGAGACCCAGTACTTC
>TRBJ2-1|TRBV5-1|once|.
CASSLGSNSYNEQFF
TGCGCCAGCAGCTTGGGTAGTAACTCCTACAATGAGCAGTTCTTC
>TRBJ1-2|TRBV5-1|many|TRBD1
CASRTGVENYGYTF
TGCGCCAGTCGGACAGGGGTAGAGAACTATGGCTACACCTTC
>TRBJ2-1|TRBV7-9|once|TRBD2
CASSPWTSAFLDEQFF
TGTGCCAGCAGCCCGTGGACTAGCGCGTTTCTGGATGAGCAGTTCTTC
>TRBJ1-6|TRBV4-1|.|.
CASSQPRGNNSPLHF
TGCGCCAGCAGCCAACCGCGGGGGAACAATTCACCCCTCCACTTT
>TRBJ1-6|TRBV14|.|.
CASSQDFGRGNGSPLHF
TGTGCCAGCAGCCAAGATTTCGGCAGGGGCAACGGCTCACCCCTCCACTTT
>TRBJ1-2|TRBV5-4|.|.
CASSLVGGRAYGYTF
TGTGCCAGCAGCTTGGTCGGGGGCCGGGCCTATGGCTACACCTTC
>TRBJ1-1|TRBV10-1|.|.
CASREGVGTEAFF
TGCGCCAGCAGGGAGGGAGTGGGCACTGAAGCTTTCTTT
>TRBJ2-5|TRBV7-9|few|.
CASSLDTYQETQYF
TGTGCCAGCAGCTTAGATACGTACCAAGAGACCCAGTACTTC
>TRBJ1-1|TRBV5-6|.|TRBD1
CASSFRATGGTEAFF
TGTGCCAGCAGCTTCAGGGCCACAGGGGGGACTGAAGCTTTCTTT
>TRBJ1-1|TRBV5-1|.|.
CASSTGQTLEAFF
TGCGCCAGCAGCACCGGACAGACCCTTGAAGCTTTCTTT
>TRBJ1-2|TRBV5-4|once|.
CASRRDTANYGYTF
TGTGCCAGCAGACGGGACACAGCTAACTATGGCTACACCTTC
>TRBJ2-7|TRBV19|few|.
CASSARTPTPYEQYF
TGTGCCAGTAGTGCCAGGACACCTACGCCCTACGAGCAGTACTTC
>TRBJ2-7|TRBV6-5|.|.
CASRYLMGPSYEQYF
TGTGCCAGCCGATACCTCATGGGGCCTTCCTACGAGCAGTACTTC
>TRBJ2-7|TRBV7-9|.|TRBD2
CASSLLAGVGVGEQYF
TGTGCCAGCAGCTTACTTGCGGGAGTAGGGGTGGGCGAGCAGTACTTC
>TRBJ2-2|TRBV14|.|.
CASSQLGSNTGELFF
TGTGCCAGCAGCCAACTGGGATCGAACACCGGGGAGCTGTTTTTT
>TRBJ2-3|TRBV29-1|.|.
CSVPEERILTDTQYF
TGCAGCGTGCCCGAGGAGCGGATACTCACAGATACGCAGTATTTT
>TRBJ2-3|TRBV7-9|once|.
CASSSRDNQAIDTQYF
TGTGCCAGCAGCTCACGGGACAATCAGGCGATAGATACGCAGTATTTT
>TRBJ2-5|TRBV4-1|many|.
CASSQAPGLPNTQYF
TGCGCCAGCAGCCAAGCACCGGGCCTGCCAAACACCCAGTACTTC
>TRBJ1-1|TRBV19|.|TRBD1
CASNDRAMNTEAFF
TGTGCCAGTAACGACAGGGCGATGAACACTGAAGCTTTCTTT
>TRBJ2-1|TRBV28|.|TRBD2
CASSLSPGLATGGEQFF
TGTGCCAGCAGTTTATCGCCGGGACTAGCGACAGGTGGTGAGCAGTTCTTC
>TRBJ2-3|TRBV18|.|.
CASSPQGGDTQYF
TGTGCCAGCTCACCCCAGGGCGGGGATACGCAGTATTTT
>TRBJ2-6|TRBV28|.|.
CASSFPGFGGANVLTF
TGTGCCAGCAGTTTCCCCGGGTTCGGTGGGGCCAACGTCCTGACTTTC
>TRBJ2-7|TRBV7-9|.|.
CASSSVRGSSYEQYF
TGTGCCAGCAGCTCCGTGAGGGGTAGCTCCTACGAGCAGTACTTC